This entry lists 14 T cell receptor beta chains sequenced from one sample in a study of PD-L1 blockade in urothelial cancer. Here immunoSEQ multiplex PCR was the method, and the copy in TCRdb shows in-frame clones only, minus some. In the table there are around 51,000 clones, 70% to 90% of which are singletons. Sequencing was performed on PBMCs, taken around atezolizumab (anti-PD-L1) treatment. These receptors all stem from a man aged 55 to 69 with urothelial cancer.

The CDR3 spells CASSFALAGGYNEQFF. Here the CDR3 DNA reads TGTGCCAGCAGCTTCGCACTAGCGGGGGGGTACAATGAGCAGTTCTTC. V gene TRBV7-8 combines with J gene TRBJ2-1, with 13 positions matching TRBD2. There are 16 residues in the CDR3. V gave up 3 bases and J gave up 4 bases; unmatched junction bases: 3. Germline values: CDR1 SGHVS, CDR2 FQNEAQ.

V usage is TRBV5-8 and J usage is TRBJ1-3; 9 bases are shared with TRBD1. J was trimmed by 0 bases and V by 1 base; bases with no gene match: 5. Germline CDR1 and CDR2: SGHTS and YDEGEE. The CDR3 runs to 17 residues. The CDR3 DNA is TGTGCCAGCAGCTTGTGGACAGGGGTTACCTCTGGAAACACCATATATTTT. Translation gives CASSLWTGVTSGNTIYF.

The chain couples TRBV19 to TRBJ1-2; perhaps TRBD1 as D (6 bases). Germline lookup yields CDR1 LNHDA and CDR2 SQIVND (reference sequence). The CDR3 sequence is 15 residues long. Trimming left V 3 bases short and J 4 bases short, with 15 bases between. CDR3 loop: CASSIRYREGYGYTF. The CDR3 DNA is TGTGCCAGTAGTATTAGGTACAGGGAGGGCTATGGCTACACCTTC.

The chain has TRBV2 and TRBJ2-5, with 8 bases fitting TRBD1. The CDR3 contains 14 residues. Per germline, CDR1 SNHLY and CDR2 FYNNEI. J lost 4 bases, V lost 7 bases, and 8 bases had no gene match. The CDR3 loop is CASTRTGYRETQYF. The CDR3 DNA sequence: TGTGCCAGCACTAGGACAGGGTATCGAGAGACCCAGTACTTC.

The V and J genes are TRBV29-1 and TRBJ2-7; 7 bases line up with TRBD2. Trimming at V came to 1 base and at J to 6 bases, leaving 9 bases not matched to a gene. Germline V CDR1 and CDR2: SQVTM, ANQGSEA. The CDR3 is 14 amino acids. The CDR3 is CSVEASGDGFEQYF. The CDR3 DNA sequence: TGCAGCGTTGAAGCTAGCGGTGATGGGTTCGAGCAGTACTTC.

This chain uses TRBV11-2 with TRBJ1-2, with 7 positions matching TRBD1. Germline loops: CDR1 SGHAT, CDR2 FQNNGV. This CDR3 has 15 residues. V dropped 5 bases and J dropped 3; count of bases not matched to a gene: 9. The DNA for the CDR3 is TGTGCCAGCAGCCCTCGAGGGGGCGTCGACTATGGCTACACCTTC. Protein sequence: CASSPRGGVDYGYTF.

The chain joins TRBV11-1 to TRBJ2-2, with TRBD1 matching 7 bases. CDR3 size: 14 residues. V gave up 5 bases and J gave up 1 base; unmatched junction bases: 1. Germline CDR1 is SGHAT and CDR2 is FQDESV (reference sequence). CDR3 residues: CASSRTGNTGELFF. DNA of the CDR3: TGTGCCAGCAGCCGGACAGGGAACACCGGGGAGCTGTTTTTT.

The rearrangement uses TRBV7-2 and TRBJ2-5, with a weak D call TRBD1 (5 bases). V was cut by 7 bases and J by 5 bases, with 14 bases left in between. The CDR3 runs 13 residues. CDR1 and CDR2 from the germline V gene are SGHTA and FQGNSA. The DNA for the CDR3 is TGTGCCAGCACACGCAGGGCCGCGGAGACCCAGTACTTC. Its translation is CASTRRAAETQYF.

This chain links TRBV19 with TRBJ2-5, with 13 bases lining up with TRBD2. Germline V gene sequence: CDR1 LNHDA, CDR2 SQIVND (reference sequence). This CDR3 spans 16 amino acids. V dropped 3 bases and J dropped 4; count of bases not matched to a gene: 5. In DNA form, the CDR3 reads TGTGCCAGTAGTATGAGGACTAGCGGGAGAGGAGAGACCCAGTACTTC. Translating it yields CASSMRTSGRGETQYF.

This chain connects TRBV7-8 to TRBJ1-1; 7 nucleotides agree with TRBD1. Germline V gene data show CDR1 as SGHVS and CDR2 as FQNEAQ. Unmatched junction bases numbered 11, after V lost 5 bases and J lost 11 bases. CDR3 length: 13 residues. The CDR3 is CASSTRQGMNAFF. In nucleotides, the CDR3 is TGTGCCAGCAGCACGAGACAGGGTATGAACGCTTTCTTT.

The chain combines TRBV6-1 with TRBJ2-6, with D possibly matching TRBD2 (6 bases). Per the germline V gene, CDR1 is MNHNS and CDR2 is SASEGT. Trimming cost V 7 bases and J 0 bases, with 10 bases left between them. This CDR3 is 15 amino acids long. CDR3 residues: CASTGSGSGANVLTF. CDR3 nucleotides: TGTGCCAGCACCGGGAGCGGCTCTGGGGCCAACGTCCTGACTTTC.

Only a few counts were recorded for this clone. J is TRBJ2-7 and V is TRBV29-1, with 9 bases that match TRBD2. The ends lost 3 bases at V and 3 bases at J; junction bases unmatched: 6. Germline V gene data show CDR1 as SQVTM and CDR2 as ANQGSEA. The CDR3 is 14 residues long. DNA of the CDR3: TGCAGCGTTGATGGGGCTAGCGGGATCTACGAGCAGTACTTC. As protein: CSVDGASGIYEQYF.

This clone showed up just once. V gene TRBV30 combines with J gene TRBJ2-7; 7 bases map to TRBD1. The CDR3 is made up of 13 amino acids. V lost 4 bases and J lost 2; bases outside the gene matches: 5. Per germline, CDR1 GTSNPN and CDR2 SVGIG (reference sequence). CDR3 loop: CAWTVGTAYEQYF. The CDR3, as DNA: TGTGCCTGGACGGTGGGGACAGCCTACGAGCAGTACTTC.

The J gene is TRBJ1-1, the V gene TRBV4-1; 10 positions agree with TRBD1. In germline, CDR1 is MGHRA, CDR2 YSYEKL. After removal of 7 bases from V and 4 bases from J, the junction contained 12 bases not matched to a gene. The CDR3 covers 16 residues. CDR3 bases: TGCGCCAGCACCGGGACAGGGGTGGTTTTGGTCACTGAAGCTTTCTTT. This codes for CASTGTGVVLVTEAFF.